The source of this T cell receptor (beta chain) is a study of shared clonotypes between healthy human individuals. Repertoires were generated with immunoSEQ multiplex PCR, while TCRdb's copy carries only in-frame clones and drops some. The data show under 850,000 clones, with around 70% seen just once and approximately 1.7% held by the top ten. Into CD45RA+ naive and CD45RA-negative memory subsets, the CD4+ cells were split. Study-wide points: Sampling covered blood only; tissue repertoires likely differ.

With regard to this clone: The target antigen is unknown.

Sequencing was performed on memory CD4+ T cells sorted from blood. Specified subset: CD45RA-negative fraction. This sequence was found in a woman in her twenties or thirties in good health.

The CDR3 nucleotides read TGTGCCACCTCCGGGACAGGGGGTTTTAATCAGCCCCAGCATTTT. Protein: CATSGTGGFNQPQHF. The chain employs TRBV27 and TRBJ1-5; 11 positions match TRBD1. The V and J ends lost 10 bases and 4 bases, in that order; junction bases with no gene match: 9. From germline, CDR1 is MNHEY and CDR2 SMNVEV (reference sequence). The length of the CDR3 is 15 residues.